The source of this T cell receptor (beta chain) is a study of human T cells and chemical hapten exposure. Study summary: Small volume differences among pooled libraries mainly caused per-sample TCR yield variation.

Germline V lookup: CDR1 SGHVS, CDR2 FQNEAQ. V lost 1 base, J lost 4 bases, and 5 bases stayed unmatched. CDR3 size: 16 residues. The time point denotes: patch test 1, 2 weeks after DPC sensitization. Treatment specified: therapeutic diphenylcyclopropenone sensitization with weekly scalp DPC. Alopecia patients deemed DPC-suitable, aged 18 to 70, excluding pregnancy. Original handling: Samples held a median of roughly 100,000 TCRs, range roughly 20,000–700,000. One entry per CDR3 protein results from TCRdb running MiXCR on the RACE reads. These V and J calls derive from TCRdb rather than the authors' analysis. The table lists about 83,000 distinct CDR3 sequences, approximately 8% of them singletons, with roughly 1.4% in the top ten.

The rearrangement links TRBV7-8 to TRBJ1-3, with 9 bases aligning to TRBD1. This TCR came from a woman under 40 with alopecia areata. Some clones in this sample may be carry-over from other donors' samples. Material: whole blood, obtained in connection with sensitization to the hapten diphenylcyclopropenone (DPC). CDR3 in DNA: TGTGCCAGCAGCTTAGGCCGGGACAGGGCCGGAAACACCATATATTTT. This translates into CASSLGRDRAGNTIYF.